This TCR beta chain was obtained from a study of T-cell memory formation after mild COVID-19. This clonotype has just a few counts. TCRdb fed the 5' RACE reads into MiXCR, producing one record per CDR3 protein. The table includes some 300,000 distinct CDR3 sequences, roughly 20% detected once. The CDR3 has 12 amino acids. Germline lookup yields CDR1 SEHNR and CDR2 FQNEAQ (reference sequence). Trimming removed 8 bases at V and 1 base at J, with 8 bases between. J is TRBJ1-2 and V is TRBV7-9, with D unresolved. Sequencing was carried out using PBMCs or a T cell subset sorted from them (not recorded which). This sequence originates from a man between 18 and 35 years old who had mild COVID-19 (a few samples of this study predate the infection). Cell type and time point are not known. The DNA of the CDR3 is TGTGCCAGCGGGTGGCGTAACTATGGCTACACCTTC. Amino acid sequence: CASGWRNYGYTF.